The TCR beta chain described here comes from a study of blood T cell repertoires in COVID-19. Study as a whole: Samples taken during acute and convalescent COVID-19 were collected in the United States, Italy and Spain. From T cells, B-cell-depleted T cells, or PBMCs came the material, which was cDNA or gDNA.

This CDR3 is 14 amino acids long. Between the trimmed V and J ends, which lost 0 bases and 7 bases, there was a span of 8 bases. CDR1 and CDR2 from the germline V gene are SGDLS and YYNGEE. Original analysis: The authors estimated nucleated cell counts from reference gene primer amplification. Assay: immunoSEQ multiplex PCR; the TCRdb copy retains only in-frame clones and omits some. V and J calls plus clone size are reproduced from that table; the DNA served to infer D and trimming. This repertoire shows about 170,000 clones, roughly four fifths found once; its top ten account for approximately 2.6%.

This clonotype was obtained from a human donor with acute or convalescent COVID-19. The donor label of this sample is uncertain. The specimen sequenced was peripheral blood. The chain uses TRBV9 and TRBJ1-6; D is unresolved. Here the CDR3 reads CASSVDFQNSPLHF. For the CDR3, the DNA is TGTGCCAGCAGCGTAGATTTTCAGAATTCACCCCTCCACTTT.